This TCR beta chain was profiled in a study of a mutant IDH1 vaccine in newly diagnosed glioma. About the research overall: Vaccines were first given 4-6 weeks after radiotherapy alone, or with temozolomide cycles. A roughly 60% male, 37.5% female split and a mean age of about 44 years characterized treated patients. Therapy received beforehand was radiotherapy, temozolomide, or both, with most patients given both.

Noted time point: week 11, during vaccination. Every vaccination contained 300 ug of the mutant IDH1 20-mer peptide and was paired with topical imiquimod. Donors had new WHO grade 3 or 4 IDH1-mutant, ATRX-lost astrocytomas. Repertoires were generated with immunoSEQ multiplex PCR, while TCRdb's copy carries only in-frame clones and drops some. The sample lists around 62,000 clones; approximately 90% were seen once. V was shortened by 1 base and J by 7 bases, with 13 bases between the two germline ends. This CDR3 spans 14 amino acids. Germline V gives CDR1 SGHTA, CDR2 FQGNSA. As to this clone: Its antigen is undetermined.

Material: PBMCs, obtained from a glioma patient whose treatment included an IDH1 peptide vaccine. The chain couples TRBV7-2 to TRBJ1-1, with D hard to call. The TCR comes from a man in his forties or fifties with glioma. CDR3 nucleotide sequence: TGTGCCAGCAGCTTAGTTCGGGGAGGGAGTGAAGCTTTCTTT. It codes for CASSLVRGGSEAFF. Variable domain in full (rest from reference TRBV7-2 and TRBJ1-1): GAGVSQSPSNKVTEKGKDVELRCDPISGHTALYWYRQSLGQGLEFLIYFQGNSAPDKSGLPSDRFSAERTGGSVSTLTIQRTQQEDSAVYLCASSLVRGGSEAFFGQGTRLTVV.